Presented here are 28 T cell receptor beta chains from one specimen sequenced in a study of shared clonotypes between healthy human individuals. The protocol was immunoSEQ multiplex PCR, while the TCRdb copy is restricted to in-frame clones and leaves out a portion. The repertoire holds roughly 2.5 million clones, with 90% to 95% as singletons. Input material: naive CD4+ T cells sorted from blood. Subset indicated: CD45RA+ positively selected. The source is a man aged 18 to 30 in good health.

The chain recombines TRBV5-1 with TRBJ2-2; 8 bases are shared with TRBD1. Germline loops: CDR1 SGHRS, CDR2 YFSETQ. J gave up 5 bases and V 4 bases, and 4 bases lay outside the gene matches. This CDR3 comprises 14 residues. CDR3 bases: TGCGCCAGCAGCGCCGACAGGGGAACCGGGGAGCTGTTTTTT. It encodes CASSADRGTGELFF.

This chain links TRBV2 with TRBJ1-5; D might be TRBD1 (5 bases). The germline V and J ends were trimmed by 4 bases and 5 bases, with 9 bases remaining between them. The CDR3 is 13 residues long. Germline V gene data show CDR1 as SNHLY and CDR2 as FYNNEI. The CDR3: CASSVVGDQPQHF. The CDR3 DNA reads TGTGCCAGCAGTGTCGTGGGGGATCAGCCCCAGCATTTT.

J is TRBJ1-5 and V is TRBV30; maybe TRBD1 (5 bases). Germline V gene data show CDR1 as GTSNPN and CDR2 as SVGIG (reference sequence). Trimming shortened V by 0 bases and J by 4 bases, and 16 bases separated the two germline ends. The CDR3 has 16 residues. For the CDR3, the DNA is TGTGCCTGGAGTGTGGGGGGGTTGGTCAGGAATCAGCCCCAGCATTTT. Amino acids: CAWSVGGLVRNQPQHF.

The CDR3 region has the DNA TGCGCCAGCAGCCAAGAAATCGCGATCTCTCCTTATAACTATGGCTACACCTTC. Protein sequence: CASSQEIAISPYNYGYTF. The chain combines TRBV4-3 with TRBJ1-2; the D is unclear. The CDR3 is 18 residues long. The V and J ends lost 0 bases and 1 base respectively, with 18 bases between them. The germline CDR1 and CDR2 sequences are LGHNA and YSLEER.

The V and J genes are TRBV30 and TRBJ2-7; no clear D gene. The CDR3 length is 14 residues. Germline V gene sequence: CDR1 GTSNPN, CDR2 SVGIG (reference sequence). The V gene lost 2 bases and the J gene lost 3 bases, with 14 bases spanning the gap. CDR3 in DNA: TGTGCCTGGAGTCCGGACGACGGGTACTACGAGCAGTACTTC. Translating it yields CAWSPDDGYYEQYF.

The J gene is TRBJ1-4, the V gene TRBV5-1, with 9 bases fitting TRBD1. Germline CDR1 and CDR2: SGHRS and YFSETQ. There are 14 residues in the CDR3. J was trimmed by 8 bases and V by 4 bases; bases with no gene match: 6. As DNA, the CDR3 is TGCGCCAGCAGCGAAACAGGGGGCCGGGAAAAACTGTTTTTT. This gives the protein CASSETGGREKLFF.

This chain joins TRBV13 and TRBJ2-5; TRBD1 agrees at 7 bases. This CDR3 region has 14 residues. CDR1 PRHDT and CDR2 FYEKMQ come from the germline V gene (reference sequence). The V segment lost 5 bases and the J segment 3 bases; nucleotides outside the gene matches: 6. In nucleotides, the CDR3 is TGTGCCAGCAGCCTACCCGACAGGGAAGAGACCCAGTACTTC. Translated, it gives CASSLPDREETQYF.

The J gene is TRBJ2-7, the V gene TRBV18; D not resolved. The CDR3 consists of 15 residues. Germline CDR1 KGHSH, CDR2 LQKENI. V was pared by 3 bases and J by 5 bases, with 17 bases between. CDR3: CASSPPHGAGDEQYF. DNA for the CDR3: TGTGCCAGCTCACCTCCTCACGGCGCAGGCGACGAGCAGTACTTC.

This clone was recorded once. The chain's CDR3 is CASSQGGLLVNSPLHF. The DNA of the CDR3 is TGCGCCAGCAGTCAAGGGGGACTGCTCGTTAATTCACCCCTCCACTTT. V is TRBV23-1 and J is TRBJ1-6; D possibly corresponds to TRBD1 (5 bases). TRBV23-1 is assigned to the ORF class and has an uncertain function. Trimming took 2 bases from V and 6 from J, leaving 14 bases between them. The CDR3 is 16 amino acids.

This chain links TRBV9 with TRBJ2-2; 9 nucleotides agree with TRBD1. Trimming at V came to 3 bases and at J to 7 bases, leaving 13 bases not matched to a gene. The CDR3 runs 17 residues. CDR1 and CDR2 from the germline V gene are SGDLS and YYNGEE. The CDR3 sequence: CASSAREQGARGGELFF. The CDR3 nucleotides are TGTGCCAGCAGCGCGAGGGAACAGGGGGCGCGAGGCGGGGAGCTGTTTTTT. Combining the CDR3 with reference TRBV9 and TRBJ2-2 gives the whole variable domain DSGVTQTPKHLITATGQRVTLRCSPRSGDLSVYWYQQSLDQGLQFLIQYYNGEERAKGNILERFSAQQFPDLHSELNLSSLELGDSALYFCASSAREQGARGGELFFGEGSRLTVL.

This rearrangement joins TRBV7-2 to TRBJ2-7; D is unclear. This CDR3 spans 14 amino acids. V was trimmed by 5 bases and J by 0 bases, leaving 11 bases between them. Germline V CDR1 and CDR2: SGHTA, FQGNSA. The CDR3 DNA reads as TGTGCCAGCAGCCCTGGCGGCACCTCCTACGAGCAGTACTTC. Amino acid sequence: CASSPGGTSYEQYF.

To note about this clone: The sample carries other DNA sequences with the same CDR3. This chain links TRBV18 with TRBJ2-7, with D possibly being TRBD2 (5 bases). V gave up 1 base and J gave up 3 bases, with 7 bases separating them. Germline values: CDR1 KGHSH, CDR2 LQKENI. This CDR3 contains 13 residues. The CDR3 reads CASSPRTDYEQYF. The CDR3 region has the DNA TGTGCCAGCTCACCACGGACTGACTACGAGCAGTACTTC.

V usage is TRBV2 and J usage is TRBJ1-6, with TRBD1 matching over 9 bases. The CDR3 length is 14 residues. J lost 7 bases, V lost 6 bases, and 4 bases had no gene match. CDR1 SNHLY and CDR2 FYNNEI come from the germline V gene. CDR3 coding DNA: TGTGCCAGCAGGGGGGACAGGGAAAATTCACCCCTCCACTTT. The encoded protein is CASRGDRENSPLHF.

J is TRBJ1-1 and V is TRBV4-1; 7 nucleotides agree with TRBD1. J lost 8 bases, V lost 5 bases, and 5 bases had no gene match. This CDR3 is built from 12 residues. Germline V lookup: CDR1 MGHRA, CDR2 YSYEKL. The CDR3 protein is CASSGTVAEAFF. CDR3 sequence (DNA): TGCGCCAGCAGCGGGACAGTTGCCGAAGCTTTCTTT.

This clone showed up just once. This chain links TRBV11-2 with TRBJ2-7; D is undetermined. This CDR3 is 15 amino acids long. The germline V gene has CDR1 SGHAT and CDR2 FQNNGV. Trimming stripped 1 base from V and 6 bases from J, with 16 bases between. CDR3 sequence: CASSLGWGKTVEQYF. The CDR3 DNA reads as TGTGCCAGCAGCTTAGGTTGGGGTAAAACGGTCGAGCAGTACTTC.

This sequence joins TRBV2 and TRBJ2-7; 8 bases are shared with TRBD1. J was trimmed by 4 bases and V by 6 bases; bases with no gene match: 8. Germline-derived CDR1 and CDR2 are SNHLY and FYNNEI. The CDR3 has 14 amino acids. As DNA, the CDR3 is TGTGCCAGCAGGGCACAGGGGGACCCTTACGAGCAGTACTTC. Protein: CASRAQGDPYEQYF.

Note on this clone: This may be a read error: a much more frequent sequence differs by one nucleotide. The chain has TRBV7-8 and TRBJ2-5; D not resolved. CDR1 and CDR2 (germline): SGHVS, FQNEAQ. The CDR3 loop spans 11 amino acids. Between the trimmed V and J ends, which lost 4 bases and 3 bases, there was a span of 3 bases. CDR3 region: CASSWEETQYF. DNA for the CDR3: TGTGCCAGCAGCTGGGAAGAGACCCAGTACTTC.

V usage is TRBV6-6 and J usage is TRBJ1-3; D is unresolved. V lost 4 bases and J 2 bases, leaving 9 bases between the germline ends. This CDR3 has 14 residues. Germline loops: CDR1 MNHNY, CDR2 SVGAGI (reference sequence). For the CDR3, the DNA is TGTGCCAGCAGTTCTGGGTCAACTGGAAACACCATATATTTT. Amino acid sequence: CASSSGSTGNTIYF.

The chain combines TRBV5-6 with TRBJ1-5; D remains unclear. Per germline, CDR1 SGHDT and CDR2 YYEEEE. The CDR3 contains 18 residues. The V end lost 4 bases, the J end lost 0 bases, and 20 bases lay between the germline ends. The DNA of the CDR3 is TGTGCCAGCAGCACCCCTTTATGGGTTTTGTATAGCAATCAGCCCCAGCATTTT. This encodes CASSTPLWVLYSNQPQHF.

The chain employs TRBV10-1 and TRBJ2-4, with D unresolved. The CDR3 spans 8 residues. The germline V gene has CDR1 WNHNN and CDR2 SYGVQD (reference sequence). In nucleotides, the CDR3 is TGCGGTTGGACCATTCAGTACTTC. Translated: CGWTIQYF.

This CDR3 reads CATSRDTGNTEAFF. CDR3 sequence (DNA): TGTGCCACCAGCAGAGATACCGGGAACACTGAAGCTTTCTTT. The chain combines TRBV15 with TRBJ1-1; D is unclear. The ends were cut back, 0 bases at V and 1 base at J, with 6 bases in the middle. Germline lookup yields CDR1 LNHNV and CDR2 YYDKDF (reference sequence). The CDR3 length is 14 residues. Supplemented by reference TRBV15 and TRBJ1-1, the full variable domain reads DAMVIQNPRYQVTQFGKPVTLSCSQTLNHNVMYWYQQKSSQAPKLLFHYYDKDFNNEADTPDNFQSRRPNTSFCFLDIRSPGLGDTAMYLCATSRDTGNTEAFFGQGTRLTVV.

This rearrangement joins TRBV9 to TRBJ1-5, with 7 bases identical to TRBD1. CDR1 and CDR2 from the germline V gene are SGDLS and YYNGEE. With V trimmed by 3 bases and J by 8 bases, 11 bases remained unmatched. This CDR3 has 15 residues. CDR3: CASSGRDSLWEPQHF. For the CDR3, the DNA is TGTGCCAGCAGCGGACGGGACAGTCTTTGGGAGCCCCAGCATTTT. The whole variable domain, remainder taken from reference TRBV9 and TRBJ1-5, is DSGVTQTPKHLITATGQRVTLRCSPRSGDLSVYWYQQSLDQGLQFLIQYYNGEERAKGNILERFSAQQFPDLHSELNLSSLELGDSALYFCASSGRDSLWEPQHFGDGTRLSIL.

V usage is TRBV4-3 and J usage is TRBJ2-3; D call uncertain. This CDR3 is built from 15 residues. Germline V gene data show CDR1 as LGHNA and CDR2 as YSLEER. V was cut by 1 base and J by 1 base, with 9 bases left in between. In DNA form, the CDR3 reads TGCGCCAGCAGCCAAGGCCCTGGAGGCACAGATACGCAGTATTTT. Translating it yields CASSQGPGGTDTQYF.

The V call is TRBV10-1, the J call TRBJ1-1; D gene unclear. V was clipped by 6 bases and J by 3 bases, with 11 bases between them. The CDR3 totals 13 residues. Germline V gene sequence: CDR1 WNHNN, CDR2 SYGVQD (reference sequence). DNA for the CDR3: TGCGCCAGCAGAAGCGGATGGCACACTGAAGCTTTCTTT. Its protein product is CASRSGWHTEAFF.

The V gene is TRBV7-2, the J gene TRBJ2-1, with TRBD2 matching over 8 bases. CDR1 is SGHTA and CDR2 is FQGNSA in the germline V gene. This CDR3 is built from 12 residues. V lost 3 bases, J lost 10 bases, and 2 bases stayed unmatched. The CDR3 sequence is CASSFGGREQFF. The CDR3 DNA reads TGTGCCAGCAGCTTCGGCGGGAGGGAGCAGTTCTTC.

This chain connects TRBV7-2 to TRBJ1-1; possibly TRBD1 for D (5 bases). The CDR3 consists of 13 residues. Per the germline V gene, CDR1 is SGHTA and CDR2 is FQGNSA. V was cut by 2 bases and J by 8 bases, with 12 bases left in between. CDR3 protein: CASSLSRAYEAFF. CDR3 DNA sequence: TGTGCCAGCAGCTTAAGCAGGGCTTACGAAGCTTTCTTT.

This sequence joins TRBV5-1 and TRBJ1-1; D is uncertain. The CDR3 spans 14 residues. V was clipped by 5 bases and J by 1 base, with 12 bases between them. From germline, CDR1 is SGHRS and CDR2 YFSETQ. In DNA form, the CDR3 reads TGCGCCAGCAGGATCGGGTCGGGGAACACTGAAGCTTTCTTT. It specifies CASRIGSGNTEAFF.

The CDR3 bases are TGTGCCAGCACCCAAGGGGGGAAGGGTGGCTACACCTTC. As protein: CASTQGGKGGYTF. V usage is TRBV13 and J usage is TRBJ1-2; TRBD1 is a possible D gene (6 bases). Trimming took off 7 bases at V and 7 bases at J, with 16 bases between the two ends. This CDR3 region has 13 residues. Germline assignment: CDR1 PRHDT and CDR2 FYEKMQ (reference sequence).